Given below is one T cell receptor (beta chain) in context. By how much of the sample it makes up, this clonotype is medium-sized (0.01 to 0.1%). The specificity of this receptor is unknown. It has no much larger one-base neighbor in the sample; base qualities were not kept. To prepare the library, 5' RACE was applied. These reads were obtained on a NextSeq 500. The TCR library protocol attached a unique molecular identifier to each TCR cDNA molecule to allow correction of PCR and sequencing errors. In the original analysis: Decombinator tools were used for TCR identification, UMI-based error correction and CDR3 extraction. TCRs above a frequency of 2 per 1,000, corresponding to the top 1% of the tumor frequency distribution, were defined as expanded. Expanded tumor TCRs were classed as regional if statistically deemed absent (corrected P<0.05) from at least one tumor region, otherwise ubiquitous. Renyi diversity was computed with the R vegan package after each repertoire had been subsampled 100 times to 5,000 TCRs. To build CDR3 similarity networks, amino acid triplet string-kernel similarity was used, and CDR3s were connected when their pairwise similarity was above 0.82. The public sequencing data were trimmed at Q25 with fastp and processed into clonotypes with MiXCR by TCRdb, which kept only in-frame beta chains. Every entry covers one CDR3 protein and lists the most common genes and DNA from its rows. V and J calls and clone size were set by TCRdb, not the authors. This sample gives more than 950 distinct CDR3 sequences in total; about 17% of them show up just once. The ten biggest clones cover 35% to 50% of the sample.

These data originate in a study of spatial heterogeneity in lung cancer (dated by TCRdb to between 2018 and 2021). Describing the broader study: Beta-chain transcripts were consistently detected in greater numbers than alpha-chain transcripts, which likely reflected higher beta-chain transcript abundance. At surgery, both alpha and beta chains were TCR-sequenced in roughly 230 tumor regions, approximately 64 matched nontumor lung samples and a few dozen PBMC samples. In non-small cell lung cancer, the study quantitatively compared TCR alpha and beta repertoires across several tumor regions, matched nontumor lung, and blood. Nonsynonymous mutation counts, determined by whole-exome sequencing of tumor tissue, were related to TCR repertoire features. In tumor regions, TCR transcript counts showed a strong correlation with a T cell transcriptional module score derived from matched bulk RNA-seq. In the raw uncorrected reads, each unique combination of TCR and UMI appeared more than ten times on average. General study outcomes and caveats: Counts of ubiquitous and regional expanded TCRs correlated with counts of ubiquitous and regional nonsynonymous mutations, respectively. Additional single-cell paired TCR alpha and beta sequencing was considered necessary to confirm, at a functional level, the hypothesis that regional TCRs recognize regional mutations. The tumor nonsynonymous mutation count correlated with the number of expanded alpha and beta TCRs within the tumor. TCR-seq coverage of tumor T cells was estimated to be only approximately 7% for alpha chains and about 12% for beta chains.

What the time point label conveys for this sample: sample taken at primary tumor resection. Donors were approximately 72 patients with early-stage, untreated non-small cell lung cancer from the lung TRACERx cohort. Without any cell sorting, TCR sequencing was performed on whole RNA extracted either from tumor and nontumor lung tissue or from cryopreserved PBMC samples. Only patients with enough RNA available from two or more tumor regions were chosen for TCR sequencing. A lung pathologist reviewed the tumor and adjacent nontumor lung specimens before the specimens were selected. Specimen: lung tumor tissue, collected at surgery. The origin of this receptor is a male donor with early-stage non-small cell lung cancer.

The CDR3 region has the sequence CASSDAGELFF. The bases are TGTGCCAGCAGTGACGCCGGGGAGCTGTTTTTT. The V and J genes are TRBV7-8 and TRBJ2-2, with no D gene named confidently. The germline V gene gives CDR1 as SGHVS and CDR2 as FQNEAQ. The V end loses 6 bases and the J end loses 6 bases, and a stretch of 5 bases separates them. Inclusive of the bounding cysteine and phenylalanine, the CDR3 is 11 residues long. Just the 33-base CDR3 DNA is kept, in frame starting at base 1.